The clone carrying this T cell receptor (beta chain) showed up just a few times. Its antigen is not identified. The data derive from a study of OX40 agonist ivuxolimab in advanced cancers. Trimming removed 6 bases from V and 4 bases from J; junction bases left unmatched: 10. Germline V gene sequence: CDR1 SQVTM, CDR2 ANQGSEA. The CDR3 consists of 15 residues. Study-level findings and limits: CD8+ T cells averaged more expanded clones than CD4+.

TCRdb keeps only in-frame clones here, not all; method: immunoSEQ multiplex PCR. The repertoire holds around 72,000 clones, with 75% to 90% as singletons. The genes are TRBV29-1 and TRBJ1-5, with 9 bases aligning to TRBD1. The TCR was taken from an adult with an advanced solid tumor such as melanoma, head and neck, liver or kidney cancer. The source was CD4+ or CD8+ T cells sorted from blood, collected in a trial of the OX40 agonist ivuxolimab. The CDR3 region has the DNA TGCAGCGTAGGACAGGGGCTCTTAGGGAATCAGCCCCAGCATTTT. This sequence encodes CSVGQGLLGNQPQHF.